These 22 T cell receptor beta chains originate from one sample sequenced in a study of blood T cell repertoires in COVID-19. Some clones are missing from TCRdb's copy, which holds only in-frame ones; the method was immunoSEQ multiplex PCR. The sample records roughly 330,000 clones, 87% being singletons. Specimen: peripheral blood. The receptors originated from a man aged 25-40 years with COVID-19, enrolled during active disease.

The gene calls are TRBV3-1 (or the pseudogene TRBV3-2) and TRBJ1-4, with no clear D. Per germline, CDR1 LGHDT and CDR2 YNNKEL (reference sequence). Trimming took off 4 bases at V and 7 bases at J, with 16 bases between the two ends. The CDR3 runs to 15 residues. CDR3 sequence: CASSPHRGFPEKLFF. The DNA of the CDR3 is TGTGCCAGCAGCCCCCATAGAGGGTTCCCTGAAAAACTGTTTTTT.

The chain links TRBV7-9 to TRBJ2-1, with 7 bases lining up with TRBD1. This CDR3 is built from 19 residues. Losses at the gene ends were 0 bases for V and 0 bases for J; bases not matched to a gene: 11. CDR1 is SEHNR, CDR2 FQNEAQ, per germline (reference sequence). The CDR3, as DNA: TGTGCCAGCAGCTTAGCTCGGCCTGACAGGGCAAGCTCCTACAATGAGCAGTTCTTC. It specifies CASSLARPDRASSYNEQFF.

This clone was detected only a few times. This chain connects TRBV5-4 to TRBJ1-2; D may be TRBD1 (5 bases). V gave up 0 bases and J gave up 8 bases, with 14 bases separating them. CDR3 size: 14 residues. Germline CDR1 SGHNT, CDR2 YYREEE (reference sequence). DNA for the CDR3: TGTGCCAGCAGCTTGGGTCGGGGGACCGCGGGCTACACCTTC. Translation gives CASSLGRGTAGYTF. Combining the CDR3 with reference TRBV5-4 and TRBJ1-2 gives the whole variable domain ETGVTQSPTHLIKTRGQQVTLRCSSQSGHNTVSWYQQALGQGPQFIFQYYREEENGRGNFPPRFSGLQFPNYSSELNVNALELDDSALYLCASSLGRGTAGYTFGSGTRLTVV.

The rearrangement links TRBV6-5 to TRBJ1-2; D perhaps matches TRBD1 (6 bases). This CDR3 region has 15 residues. Looked up from germline, CDR1 is MNHEY and CDR2 is SVGAGI. V was pared by 7 bases and J by 4 bases, with 19 bases between. CDR3 amino acids: CASKVGGASAYGYTF. CDR3 DNA: TGTGCCAGCAAGGTCGGGGGGGCCTCTGCCTATGGCTACACCTTC.

DNA for the CDR3: TGTGCCAGCAGTCCCACTTGGGACAGCCCCGCTGAAGCTTTCTTT. Residues: CASSPTWDSPAEAFF. The chain has TRBV27 and TRBJ1-1; 7 bases agree with TRBD1. The V segment lost 5 bases and the J segment 6 bases; nucleotides outside the gene matches: 12. Germline lookup yields CDR1 MNHEY and CDR2 SMNVEV (reference sequence). This CDR3 comprises 15 residues.

The chain uses TRBV6-2 or TRBV6-3 and TRBJ1-5; 7 positions agree with TRBD1. The CDR3 extends over 16 amino acids. V gave up 3 bases and J gave up 3 bases; unmatched junction bases: 8. Germline lookup yields CDR1 MNHEY and CDR2 SVGEGT. In DNA form, the CDR3 reads TGTGCCAGCAGTTATTGGGCAGGGGGACCCAATCAGCCCCAGCATTTT. This gives the protein CASSYWAGGPNQPQHF.

This chain links TRBV18 with TRBJ2-3; TRBD1 matches 8 bases. V dropped 4 bases and J dropped 1; count of bases not matched to a gene: 10. CDR1 KGHSH and CDR2 LQKENI come from the germline V gene. The CDR3 loop spans 17 amino acids. In nucleotides, the CDR3 is TGTGCCAGCTCACTCACACTAAAGGACAGGGGCACAGATACGCAGTATTTT. Protein sequence: CASSLTLKDRGTDTQYF.

The chain couples TRBV6-2 or TRBV6-3 to TRBJ2-7; D may be TRBD1 (5 bases). The length of the CDR3 is 16 residues. Germline CDR1 reads MNHEY; CDR2 reads SVGEGT. V was clipped by 2 bases and J by 1 base, with 15 bases between them. DNA for the CDR3: TGTGCCAGCAGTTACGTACCAGGGATAGGATCCTACGAGCAGTACTTC. This gives the protein CASSYVPGIGSYEQYF.

The genes are TRBV11-1 and TRBJ2-2; D gene uncertain. Trimming shortened V by 7 bases and J by 5 bases, and 8 bases separated the two germline ends. CDR1 SGHAT and CDR2 FQDESV come from the germline V gene (reference sequence). The CDR3 is 12 amino acids. CDR3 coding DNA: TGTGCCAGCACCTCACAGACCGGGGAGCTGTTTTTT. It specifies CASTSQTGELFF.

Comments on this clone: Distinct nucleotide sequences in the sample also encode this CDR3. This sequence joins TRBV7-8 and TRBJ2-7, with 7 bases identical to TRBD1. The CDR3 is 15 amino acids. J gave up 2 bases and V 5 bases, and 9 bases lay outside the gene matches. Germline V lookup: CDR1 SGHVS, CDR2 FQNEAQ. This CDR3 is CASSPQGQTTYEQYF. CDR3 bases: TGTGCCAGCAGCCCACAGGGGCAAACGACCTACGAGCAGTACTTC.

This clone was counted a single time. The chain carries TRBV5-1 and TRBJ2-3; D possibly corresponds to TRBD1 (6 bases). The CDR3 covers 16 residues. The germline V gene has CDR1 SGHRS and CDR2 YFSETQ. The V end lost 0 bases, the J end lost 1 base, and 12 bases lay between the germline ends. The CDR3 is CASSLGQAFRTDTQYF. The CDR3 DNA sequence: TGCGCCAGCAGCTTGGGACAGGCCTTCCGCACAGATACGCAGTATTTT.

This chain links TRBV18 with TRBJ2-7; no firm D call. Trimming took 3 bases from V and 3 from J, leaving 9 bases between them. The CDR3 runs to 13 residues. Germline lookup yields CDR1 KGHSH and CDR2 LQKENI. This chain's CDR3 is CASSPDIHYEQYF. Here the CDR3 DNA reads TGTGCCAGCTCACCCGACATCCACTACGAGCAGTACTTC. The full variable domain, completed using reference TRBV18 and TRBJ2-7, is NAGVMQNPRHLVRRRGQEARLRCSPMKGHSHVYWYRQLPEEGLKFMVYLQKENIIDESGMPKERFSAEFPKEGPSILRIQQVVRGDSAAYFCASSPDIHYEQYFGPGTRLTVT.

J is TRBJ2-3 and V is TRBV5-6, with TRBD2 identical over 8 bases. V lost 0 bases and J lost 2; bases outside the gene matches: 5. The germline gives CDR1 SGHDT, CDR2 YYEEEE. The CDR3 consists of 16 residues. CDR3 residues: CASSLVERGFTDTQYF. In DNA form, the CDR3 reads TGTGCCAGCAGCTTGGTGGAGCGGGGGTTCACAGATACGCAGTATTTT.

The chain joins TRBV9 to TRBJ1-2; 8 nucleotides align to TRBD1. V shed 3 bases and J 3 bases; nucleotides not matched to a gene: 7. The length of the CDR3 is 15 residues. Germline CDR1 SGDLS, CDR2 YYNGEE. The CDR3 DNA reads TGTGCCAGCAGCGCCCAGGGGGCCGGGGACTATGGCTACACCTTC. This gives the protein CASSAQGAGDYGYTF.

The chain combines TRBV5-1 with TRBJ2-7, with a weak D call TRBD1 (6 bases). Germline assignment: CDR1 SGHRS and CDR2 YFSETQ. Trimming took 0 bases from V and 3 from J, leaving 13 bases between them. The CDR3 extends over 15 amino acids. The CDR3 here is CASSLVAGVGYEQYF. The CDR3, as DNA: TGCGCCAGCAGCTTGGTAGCAGGGGTTGGCTACGAGCAGTACTTC.

The V and J genes are TRBV7-9 and TRBJ2-2; 7 positions agree with TRBD1. Germline CDR1 SEHNR, CDR2 FQNEAQ (reference sequence). V was pared by 5 bases and J by 7 bases, with 7 bases of the junction left unmatched. The CDR3 extends over 14 amino acids. The CDR3 here is CASSPRQGHGELFF. Here the CDR3 DNA reads TGTGCCAGCAGCCCCAGACAGGGTCACGGGGAGCTGTTTTTT.

This clone showed up just once. Written as DNA, the CDR3 is TGTGCCAGCAGCTCAACTCTTGGAAACACCATATATTTT. This encodes CASSSTLGNTIYF. V gene TRBV7-3 combines with J gene TRBJ1-3; D is unclear. Germline CDR1 reads SGHTA; CDR2 reads FQGTGA. The CDR3 is 13 residues long. Deletions cut 4 bases from V and 3 bases from J, with 7 bases between.

This chain connects TRBV6-2 or TRBV6-3 to TRBJ2-7, with D tentatively TRBD2 (5 bases). Germline-derived CDR1 and CDR2 are MNHEY and SVGEGT. Trimming removed 3 bases from V and 6 bases from J, with 15 bases in between. The CDR3 loop spans 14 amino acids. The CDR3 loop reads CASSYQDQAAEQYF. DNA for the CDR3: TGTGCCAGCAGTTATCAGGACCAAGCGGCCGAGCAGTACTTC.

The genes are TRBV25-1 and TRBJ2-7; TRBD1 matches 7 bases. Trimming took 3 bases from V and 4 from J; bases not matched to a gene: 12. The germline gives CDR1 MGHDK, CDR2 SYGVNS. CDR3 length: 16 amino acids. CDR3 amino acids: CASSDQTGTALYEQYF. Written as DNA, the CDR3 is TGTGCCAGCAGTGATCAGACCGGGACAGCTCTTTACGAGCAGTACTTC.

The chain links TRBV28 to TRBJ2-7; 9 nucleotides align to TRBD2. Germline CDR1 is MDHEN and CDR2 is SYDVKM. The junction had 4 bases not matched to a gene; V was cut back by 4 bases and J by 0 bases. CDR3 length: 15 residues. The CDR3 DNA reads TGTGCCAGCAGTTCTAGCGGGGCAAGCTCCTACGAGCAGTACTTC. It encodes CASSSSGASSYEQYF.

The chain employs TRBV9 and TRBJ2-1, with a tentative D call TRBD2 (5 bases). The germline V and J ends were trimmed by 3 bases and 10 bases, with 11 bases remaining between them. Germline CDR1 is SGDLS and CDR2 is YYNGEE. The CDR3 extends over 12 amino acids. DNA of the CDR3: TGTGCCAGCAGCGCGAGGGAGTTAGAGCAGTTCTTC. This gives the protein CASSARELEQFF.

The chain uses TRBV7-9 and TRBJ1-4, with 7 bases fitting TRBD1. With 4 bases clipped from V and 8 bases from J, the junction kept 10 bases outside the gene matches. CDR1 is SEHNR, CDR2 FQNEAQ, per germline (reference sequence). This CDR3 has 15 residues. This chain's CDR3 is CASSYPTGNGEKLFF. DNA of the CDR3: TGTGCCAGCAGCTATCCGACAGGGAATGGAGAAAAACTGTTTTTT.